This T cell receptor (beta chain) is drawn from a study of shared clonotypes between healthy human individuals. Overall study context: Donors had three CD4 naive, three CD4 memory, two CD8 naive and one CD8 memory plate apiece.

Source study methods: Junction-only sequences produced by ImmunoSEQ had no quality scores, so filtering differed. TCRdb keeps only in-frame clones here, not all; method: immunoSEQ multiplex PCR. V and J calls and clone size come straight from that table; D and trimming were deduced from the DNA. The sample records more than 2 million clones, approximately 95% being singletons. Note on this clone: As yet, its antigen is unknown.

Study results and caveats: Across four donors, naive CD4 shared around 5.4%, naive CD8 approximately 3.5%, memory CD4 roughly 2.4%, memory CD8 0.35% to 0.5%. When compared with the clonotypes that were shared by all four sorted-subset donors, the non-shared clonotypes turned out to have lower generation probabilities.

Germline-derived CDR1 and CDR2 are SGHVS and FNYEAQ. The ends lost 0 bases at V and 6 bases at J; junction bases unmatched: 6. This CDR3 region has 17 residues. This sequence joins TRBV7-6 and TRBJ2-2; 11 bases match TRBD2. The material sequenced was naive CD4+ T cells sorted from blood. The sample's subset: CD45RA+ positively selected. The sequence derives from a man aged 18 to 29 in good health. CDR3 protein: CASSLARLAGTPGELFF. CDR3 bases: TGTGCCAGCAGCTTAGCGAGACTAGCGGGGACCCCCGGGGAGCTGTTTTTT.